This entry describes one T cell receptor (beta chain). Its specificity is not known. The sample is drawn from a study of CD8+ T cells in alopecia areata. The wider study: Oral tofacitinib (5 to 10 mg twice daily) was administered to treated patients.

The V end lost 2 bases, the J end lost 4 bases, and 8 bases lay between the germline ends. CDR3 length: 13 amino acids. Germline CDR1 MNHNS, CDR2 SASEGT. Documented treatment: oral pan-JAK inhibitor, 5-10 mg twice daily. Extracted RNA was reverse transcribed, and the resulting cDNA served as sequencing template. Clones were read by immunoSEQ multiplex PCR, and TCRdb kept only the in-frame ones, dropping some. The sample records 190,000 or so clones, about three fifths being singletons. Whole-study findings and limits: Under tofacitinib, fewer expanded CD8+ clones appeared among the top 100 scalp clones. One nonresponder leaves baseline CD8+ expansion's link to response uncertain. An increase in clonality over normal scalp was evident in lesional scalp, especially alopecia totalis/universalis.

The receptor was derived from a human donor with alopecia areata. Sequenced here: CD4+ T cells sorted from blood, sampled at week 4, from a patient treated with tofacitinib. The chain links TRBV6-1 to TRBJ2-5; D gene uncertain. CDR3 protein: CASSETRPETQYF. CDR3 DNA sequence: TGTGCCAGCAGTGAAACGCGCCCAGAGACCCAGTACTTC.